This T cell receptor (beta chain) comes out of a study of shared clonotypes between healthy human individuals. Turning to the study itself: Donors had three CD4 naive, three CD4 memory, two CD8 naive and one CD8 memory plate apiece.

In regard to this clone: The antigen remains undetermined.

General study points: Clonotype sharing among donors, it was expected, would be affected by sequencing depth.

Assay execution proceeded at the deep level. Several immunoSEQ plates held equal portions of the genomic DNA taken from each subset. Generated by immunoSEQ multiplex PCR, the TCRdb table keeps only in-frame clones and is missing some. The table includes about 510,000 clones, 96% detected once. The material sequenced was naive CD4+ T cells sorted from blood. Regarding subset: CD45RA+ positively selected. The receptor was isolated from a woman in her twenties or thirties in good health.

CDR3 amino acids: CASSEGQGNTGELFF. For the CDR3, the DNA is TGTGCCAGCTCAGAGGGACAGGGCAACACCGGGGAGCTGTTTTTT. The chain combines TRBV18 with TRBJ2-2; 9 bases match TRBD1. Losses at the gene ends were 5 bases for V and 2 bases for J; bases not matched to a gene: 3. The CDR3 is 15 amino acids. CDR1 KGHSH and CDR2 LQKENI come from the germline V gene.